The rows below give T cell receptor beta chains drawn from one sample of a study of cytomegalovirus exposure and HLA in healthy donors. Here immunoSEQ multiplex PCR was the method, and the copy in TCRdb shows in-frame clones only, minus some. The sample lists 130,000 or so clones; about 69% were seen once. The sample consisted of PBMCs. Receptor source: a man aged 25-45 years in good health and CMV-seronegative. CDR3s include the opening cysteine and the closing phenylalanine or tryptophan.

V gene: TRBV6-5
J gene: TRBJ2-1
CDR3 protein: CASGSERERGDEQFF

V gene: TRBV28
J gene: TRBJ1-5
CDR3 protein: CAAVIGGRGSNQPQHF

V gene: TRBV9
J gene: TRBJ2-1
CDR3 protein: CASSAAGGKEQFF

V gene: TRBV6-4
J gene: TRBJ2-6
CDR3 protein: CASSVWQAGGANVLTF

V gene: TRBV29-1
J gene: TRBJ1-1
CDR3 protein: CSHSGALNTEAFF

V gene: TRBV28
J gene: TRBJ1-2
CDR3 protein: CASSFSGYGYTF

V gene: TRBV6-5
J gene: TRBJ1-5
CDR3 protein: CASRDTSNQPQHF

V gene: TRBV27
J gene: TRBJ2-7
CDR3 protein: CASSWGLSYEQYF

V gene: TRBV10-3
J gene: TRBJ2-3
CDR3 protein: CAIRTSSTDTQYF

V gene: TRBV5-5
J gene: TRBJ2-7
CDR3 protein: CASSLGSLPGSADYEQYF

V gene: TRBV7-9
J gene: TRBJ2-5
CDR3 protein: CASSPWDNRGGETQYF

V gene: TRBV27
J gene: TRBJ1-1
CDR3 protein: CASSSPQDAGTKRSEAFF

V gene: TRBV5-1
J gene: TRBJ2-7
CDR3 protein: CASTADSPYEQYF

V gene: TRBV9
J gene: TRBJ2-5
CDR3 protein: CASSPRQGEAETQYF

V gene: TRBV7-2
J gene: TRBJ2-7
CDR3 protein: CASSVRGANDEQYF

V gene: TRBV30
J gene: TRBJ2-5
CDR3 protein: CAWTTGLAGVETQYF

V gene: TRBV5-4
J gene: TRBJ2-3
CDR3 protein: CASSLGLVRGTDTQYF

V gene: TRBV6-1
J gene: TRBJ1-2
CDR3 protein: CASTVGAYGYTF

V gene: TRBV28
J gene: TRBJ2-7
CDR3 protein: CASSSSSYEQYF

V gene: TRBV10-3
J gene: TRBJ2-7
CDR3 protein: CAISESGGNGYEQYF

V gene: TRBV28
J gene: TRBJ1-2
CDR3 protein: CASSLEGSSYGYTF

V gene: TRBV28
J gene: TRBJ2-2
CDR3 protein: CASSINRGHSGELFF

V gene: TRBV2
J gene: TRBJ2-7
CDR3 protein: CASSDWGQDYEQYF

V gene: TRBV27
J gene: TRBJ2-7
CDR3 protein: CASSSSGPTYEQYF

V gene: TRBV7-8
J gene: TRBJ2-3
CDR3 protein: CASSLELAGNTDTQYF

V gene: TRBV12-5
J gene: TRBJ1-2
CDR3 protein: CASGTRQGTYGYTF

V gene: TRBV7-3
J gene: TRBJ2-5
CDR3 protein: CASSLSGGRQETQYF

V gene: TRBV7-9
J gene: TRBJ2-3
CDR3 protein: CASSYLADTQYF